This TCR beta chain was retrieved from a study of T cells after yellow fever vaccination. V lost 4 bases and J lost 7, with 17 bases in between. This CDR3 is built from 15 residues. CDR1 is MDHEN, CDR2 SYDVKM, per germline. With regard to this clonotype: What it binds is unknown.

MiXCR, applied by TCRdb to the 5' RACE reads, yields one record per CDR3 protein. The sample yields approximately 550,000 distinct CDR3 sequences, about 13% seen once. Study-wide points: Most primary-vaccination clones recurred post-booster (roughly 96% CD4, 88% CD8).

The rearrangement joins TRBV28 to TRBJ1-5; tentatively, D is TRBD1 (5 bases). The material was PBMCs, obtained on the day of the yellow fever booster vaccination. This receptor was taken from a man aged 25 to 40 who received the YFV17D yellow fever vaccine. The CDR3 protein is CASSYIPGTGQPQHF. The CDR3 coding sequence is TGTGCCAGCAGTTATATTCCTGGGACGGGGCAGCCCCAGCATTTT.